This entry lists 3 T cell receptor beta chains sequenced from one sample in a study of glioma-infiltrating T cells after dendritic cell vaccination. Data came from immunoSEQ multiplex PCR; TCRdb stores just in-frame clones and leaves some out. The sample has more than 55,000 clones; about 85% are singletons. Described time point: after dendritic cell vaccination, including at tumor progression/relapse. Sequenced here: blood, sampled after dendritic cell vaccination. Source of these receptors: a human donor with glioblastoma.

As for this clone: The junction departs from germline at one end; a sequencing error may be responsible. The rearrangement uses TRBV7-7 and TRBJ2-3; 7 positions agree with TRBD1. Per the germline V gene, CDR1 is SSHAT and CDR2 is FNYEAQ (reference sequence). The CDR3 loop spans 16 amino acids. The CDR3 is CASSLAAGGITDTQYF. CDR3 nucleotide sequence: TGTGCTAGCAGCTTAGCTGCAGGGGGAATAACAGATACGCAGTATTTT. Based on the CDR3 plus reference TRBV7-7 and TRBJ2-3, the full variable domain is GAGVSQSPRYKVTKRGQDVTLRCDPISSHATLYWYQQALGQGPEFLTYFNYEAQPDKSGLPSDRFSAERPEGSISTLTIQRTEQRDSAMYRCASSLAAGGITDTQYFGPGTRLTVL.

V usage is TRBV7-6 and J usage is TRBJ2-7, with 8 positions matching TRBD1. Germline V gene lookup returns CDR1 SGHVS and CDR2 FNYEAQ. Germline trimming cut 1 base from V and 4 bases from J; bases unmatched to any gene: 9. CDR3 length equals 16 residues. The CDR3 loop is CASSLGPRRGLYEQYF. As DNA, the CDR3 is TGTGCCAGCAGCTTAGGGCCCCGCAGGGGGCTATACGAGCAGTACTTC.

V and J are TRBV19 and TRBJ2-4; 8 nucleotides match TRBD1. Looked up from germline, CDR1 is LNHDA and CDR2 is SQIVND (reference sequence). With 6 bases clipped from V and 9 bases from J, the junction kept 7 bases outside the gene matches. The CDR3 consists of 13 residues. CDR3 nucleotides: TGTGCCAGTAGAACTCAGGGGGCAGGCATTCAGTACTTC. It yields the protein CASRTQGAGIQYF.